The sequence of this T cell receptor (beta chain) was determined in a study of blood T cell repertoires in COVID-19. About the study: Some COVID-19 samples were acute and others convalescent; all came from the United States, Italy and Spain.

As processed by the authors: Amplified reference gene primers provided the basis for estimating nucleated cell counts. The data were produced by immunoSEQ multiplex PCR, yet TCRdb's version contains in-frame clones alone and is incomplete. V and J calls and clone size follow that table, whereas D and trimming were derived from the DNA. The sample lists under 65,000 clones, 90% occurring once. Germline lookup yields CDR1 SQVTM and CDR2 ANQGSEA. The CDR3 consists of 14 residues. Deletions cut 6 bases from V and 2 bases from J, with 11 bases between. The receptor comes from a man between 60 and 70 years old with acute or convalescent COVID-19. J is TRBJ2-6 and V is TRBV29-1, with a weak D call TRBD2 (5 bases). The sequenced sample consisted of peripheral blood. The CDR3 nucleotides are TGCAGCGTCCCCCTCGGGGCTGGGGCCAACGTCCTGACTTTC. Residues: CSVPLGAGANVLTF.